The present T cell receptor beta chain was sequenced within a study of neoadjuvant nivolumab and ipilimumab in lung cancer. Across the study: Nivolumab 3 mg/kg was given days 1, 15 and 29, plus ipilimumab 1 mg/kg day 1 in combination. Study outcomes and limitations: Only two of four nivolumab-treated tumors gained richness and clonality by surgery. TCR clonality did not significantly correlate with pathologic tumor regression.

With 0 bases clipped from V and 0 bases from J, the junction kept 11 bases outside the gene matches. The CDR3 has 18 amino acids. From germline, CDR1 is LGHNA and CDR2 YNFKEQ. Using immunoSEQ multiplex PCR, the repertoire was profiled, and TCRdb retains in-frame clones only, with some absent. Of approximately 19,000 clones in the sample, around 86% are singletons; the top ten hold approximately 2%. For this clone: Its target is not known.

Sequenced here: peripheral blood, sampled before neoadjuvant nivolumab, alone or with ipilimumab. The TCR sequence derives from an adult with non-small cell lung cancer. The chain employs TRBV4-2 and TRBJ2-7, with TRBD2 matching over 7 bases. CDR3 in DNA: TGTGCCAGCAGCCAAGATCTTAGCCTTGGCGGGAGCTCCTACGAGCAGTACTTC. This sequence encodes CASSQDLSLGGSSYEQYF.